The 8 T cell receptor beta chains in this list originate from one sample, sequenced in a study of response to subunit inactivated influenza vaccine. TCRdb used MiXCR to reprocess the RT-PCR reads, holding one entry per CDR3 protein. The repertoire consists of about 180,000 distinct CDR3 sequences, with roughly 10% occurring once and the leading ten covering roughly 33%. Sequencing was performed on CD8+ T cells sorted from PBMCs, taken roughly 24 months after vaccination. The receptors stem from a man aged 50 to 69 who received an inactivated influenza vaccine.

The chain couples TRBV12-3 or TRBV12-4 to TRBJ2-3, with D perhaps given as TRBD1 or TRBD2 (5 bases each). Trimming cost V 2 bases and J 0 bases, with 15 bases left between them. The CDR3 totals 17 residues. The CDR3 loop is CASSLKWWGGSTDTQYF. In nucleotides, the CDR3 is TGTGCCAGCAGTTTAAAGTGGTGGGGCGGGAGCACAGATACGCAGTATTTT.

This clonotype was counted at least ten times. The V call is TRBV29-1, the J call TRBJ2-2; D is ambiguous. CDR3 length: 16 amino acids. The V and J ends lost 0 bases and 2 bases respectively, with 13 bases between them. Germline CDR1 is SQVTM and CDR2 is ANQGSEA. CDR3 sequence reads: CSVEDRRFGNTGELFF. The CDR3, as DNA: TGCAGCGTTGAAGATCGACGGTTCGGCAACACCGGGGAGCTGTTTTTT.

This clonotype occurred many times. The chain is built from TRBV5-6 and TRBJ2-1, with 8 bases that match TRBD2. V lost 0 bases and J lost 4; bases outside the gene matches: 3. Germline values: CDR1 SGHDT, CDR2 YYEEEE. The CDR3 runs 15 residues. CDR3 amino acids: CASSLETSVYNEQFF. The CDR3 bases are TGTGCCAGCAGCTTGGAGACTAGCGTATACAATGAGCAGTTCTTC.

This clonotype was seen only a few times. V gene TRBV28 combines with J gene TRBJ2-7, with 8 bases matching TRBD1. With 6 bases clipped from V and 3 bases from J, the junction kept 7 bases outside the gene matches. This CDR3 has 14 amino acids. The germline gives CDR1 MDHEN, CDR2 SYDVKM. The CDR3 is CASRSTGALYEQYF. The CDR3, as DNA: TGTGCCAGCAGATCGACAGGGGCCCTCTACGAGCAGTACTTC.

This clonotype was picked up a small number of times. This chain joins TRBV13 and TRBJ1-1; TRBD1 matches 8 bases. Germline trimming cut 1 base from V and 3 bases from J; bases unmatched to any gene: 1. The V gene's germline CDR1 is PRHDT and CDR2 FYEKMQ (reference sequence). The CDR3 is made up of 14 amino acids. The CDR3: CASSLATGDTEAFF. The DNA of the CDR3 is TGTGCCAGCAGCTTAGCGACAGGGGACACTGAAGCTTTCTTT.

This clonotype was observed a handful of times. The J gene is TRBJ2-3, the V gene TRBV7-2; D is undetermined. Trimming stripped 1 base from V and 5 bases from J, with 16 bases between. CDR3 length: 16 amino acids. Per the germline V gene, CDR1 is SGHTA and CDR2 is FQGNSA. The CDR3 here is CASSLEVAPSQDTQYF. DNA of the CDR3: TGTGCCAGCAGCTTAGAGGTAGCCCCGAGCCAAGATACGCAGTATTTT. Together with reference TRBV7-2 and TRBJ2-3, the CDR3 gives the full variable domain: GAGVSQSPSNKVTEKGKDVELRCDPISGHTALYWYRQSLGQGLEFLIYFQGNSAPDKSGLPSDRFSAERTGGSVSTLTIQRTQQEDSAVYLCASSLEVAPSQDTQYFGPGTRLTVL.

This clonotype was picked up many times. CDR3 nucleotide sequence: TGTGCCAGCAGCCAACCGGGTGGCGCTAAGCGGGAGAAAGATGAGCAGTTCTTC. Its translation is CASSQPGGAKREKDEQFF. This chain uses TRBV4-2 with TRBJ2-1, with 8 bases identical to TRBD2. V lost 2 bases to trimming and J lost 8 bases; unmatched junction nucleotides: 17. The CDR3 is 18 residues long. CDR1 LGHNA and CDR2 YNFKEQ come from the germline V gene.

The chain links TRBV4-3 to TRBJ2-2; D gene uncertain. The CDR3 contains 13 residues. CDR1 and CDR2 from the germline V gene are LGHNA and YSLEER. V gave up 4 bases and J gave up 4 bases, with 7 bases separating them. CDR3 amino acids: CASSPVFTGELFF. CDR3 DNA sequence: TGCGCCAGCAGCCCCGTATTCACCGGGGAGCTGTTTTTT.